The 13 T cell receptor beta chains reported below all come from one sample, sequenced in a study of T-cell reconstitution after alpha-beta-depleted transplantation in children. The authors prepared the TCRbeta library with unique molecular identifiers. Via MiXCR, TCRdb re-called the PCR reads, giving one row per CDR3 protein. This table has about 240,000 distinct CDR3 sequences, roughly 24% appearing once. The input for sequencing was PBMCs, taken before TCRalphabeta/CD19-depleted stem cell transplant. These receptors all stem from a girl aged 2 to 9 with Fanconi anemia, due to receive a stem cell transplant.

The V and J genes are TRBV7-6 and TRBJ2-3, with 12 bases lining up with TRBD2. J was trimmed by 3 bases and V by 6 bases; bases with no gene match: 4. CDR1 SGHVS and CDR2 FNYEAQ come from the germline V gene. This CDR3 contains 15 residues. The CDR3 here is CASSTSGGFTDTQYF. The CDR3 nucleotides read TGTGCCAGCAGTACTAGCGGGGGGTTTACAGATACGCAGTATTTT. The full variable domain, its missing parts supplied by reference TRBV7-6 and TRBJ2-3, is GAGVSQSPRYKVTKRGQDVALRCDPISGHVSLYWYRQALGQGPEFLTYFNYEAQQDKSGLPNDRFSAERPEGSISTLTIQRTEQRDSAMYRCASSTSGGFTDTQYFGPGTRLTVL.

There are a few counts of this clonotype. The V gene is TRBV29-1, the J gene TRBJ2-3; 12 nucleotides align to TRBD2. The CDR3 totals 14 residues. Germline V gives CDR1 SQVTM, CDR2 ANQGSEA. Unmatched junction bases numbered 1, after V lost 1 base and J lost 5 bases. The CDR3 protein is CSVEGLAGVDTQYF. CDR3 coding DNA: TGCAGCGTTGAAGGACTAGCGGGAGTAGATACGCAGTATTTT.

This clonotype was seen only once. A much larger clone is a single base away; this may be a read error. The chain combines TRBV7-2 with TRBJ2-7, with 9 bases matching TRBD1. This CDR3 is built from 16 residues. The trim removed 4 bases at V and 4 bases at J, leaving 11 bases unmatched. Germline V CDR1 and CDR2: SGHTA, FQGNSA. CDR3 sequence reads: CASSSTGTGKQYEQYF. CDR3 nucleotides: TGTGCCAGCAGCTCCACCGGGACAGGGAAGCAGTACGAGCAGTACTTC.

This clonotype has more than one count but fewer than ten. The chain carries TRBV20-1 and TRBJ2-6; the match to TRBD1 covers 9 bases. V gave up 3 bases and J gave up 0 bases; unmatched junction bases: 6. The CDR3 totals 17 residues. Germline loops: CDR1 DFQATT, CDR2 SNEGSKA (reference sequence). DNA of the CDR3: TGCAGTGCTAGGGGGGACAGGGTCAGCTCTGGGGCCAACGTCCTGACTTTC. Translated, it gives CSARGDRVSSGANVLTF.

This clonotype was seen only once. The V and J genes are TRBV2 and TRBJ1-1; 8 nucleotides match TRBD1. Trimming at V came to 4 bases and at J to 11 bases, leaving 3 bases not matched to a gene. The CDR3 extends over 11 amino acids. Germline-derived CDR1 and CDR2 are SNHLY and FYNNEI. CDR3 protein: CASSGTGWAFF. CDR3 coding DNA: TGTGCCAGCAGTGGGACAGGGTGGGCTTTCTTT.

This clonotype was recorded many times. The chain couples TRBV12-3 or TRBV12-4 to TRBJ2-7; D is perhaps TRBD1 or TRBD2 (5 bases each). There are 16 residues in the CDR3. V was cut by 1 base and J by 5 bases, with 18 bases left in between. CDR3: CASSLEVGGQGNEQYF. The CDR3 DNA sequence: TGTGCCAGCAGTTTAGAGGTAGGAGGCCAGGGTAACGAGCAGTACTTC.

The chain combines TRBV20-1 with TRBJ2-7; no reliable D call. The CDR3 sequence is 13 residues long. Trimming cost V 5 bases and J 2 bases, with 13 bases left between them. Germline loops: CDR1 DFQATT, CDR2 SNEGSKA (reference sequence). This CDR3 reads CSALDGYTYEQYF. The CDR3 region has the DNA TGCAGTGCTCTAGACGGTTACACCTACGAGCAGTACTTC.

J is TRBJ2-1 and V is TRBV5-1, with D perhaps TRBD1 (5 bases). The V gene lost 4 bases and the J gene lost 4 bases, with 15 bases spanning the gap. This CDR3 spans 15 amino acids. The germline V gene has CDR1 SGHRS and CDR2 YFSETQ. Here the CDR3 reads CASSTPQGAYNEQFF. In nucleotides, the CDR3 is TGCGCCAGCAGCACCCCCCAAGGGGCATACAATGAGCAGTTCTTC.

In this sample, this clonotype turned up many times. V is TRBV15 and J is TRBJ1-3; the D is unclear. The length of the CDR3 is 19 residues. Germline V gene data show CDR1 as LNHNV and CDR2 as YYDKDF (reference sequence). The ends were cut back, 2 bases at V and 0 bases at J, with 20 bases in the middle. The CDR3 DNA reads TGTGCCACCAGCAGAACTACTACCTCCCGGCTCACCTCTGGAAACACCATATATTTT. Protein product: CATSRTTTSRLTSGNTIYF.

The gene calls are TRBV20-1 and TRBJ2-3; a weak D match, TRBD2 (5 bases). The CDR3 is made up of 14 amino acids. The germline V gene encodes CDR1 DFQATT and CDR2 SNEGSKA (reference sequence). V was trimmed by 5 bases and J by 2 bases, leaving 14 bases between them. This CDR3 reads CSAHPSGNTDTQYF. CDR3 in DNA: TGCAGTGCTCACCCCTCCGGGAACACAGATACGCAGTATTTT.

This chain uses TRBV6-5 with TRBJ1-2, with D possibly TRBD1 on 5 matching bases. V lost 0 bases to trimming and J lost 0 bases, with 8 bases between them. The length of the CDR3 is 15 residues. The germline V gene encodes CDR1 MNHEY and CDR2 SVGAGI. This chain's CDR3 is CASSYSDNPNYGYTF. Written as DNA, the CDR3 is TGTGCCAGCAGTTACTCGGACAACCCTAACTATGGCTACACCTTC.

The chain has TRBV9 and TRBJ2-4; D gene uncertain. Germline V gene data show CDR1 as SGDLS and CDR2 as YYNGEE. V lost 3 bases, J lost 0 bases, and 7 bases lay in between. The CDR3 runs to 14 residues. As DNA, the CDR3 is TGTGCCAGCAGCGCCTACCAAGCCAAAAACATTCAGTACTTC. Its protein product is CASSAYQAKNIQYF.

This clonotype was recorded only once. The germline gene is not matched at one end of the junction; a read error may be the cause. This chain joins TRBV29-1 and TRBJ2-3, with 16 positions matching TRBD2. Germline CDR1 reads SQVTM; CDR2 reads ANQGSEA. This CDR3 spans 16 amino acids. CDR3 in DNA: TGCACCGTTGAAGGGACTAGCGGGGGGGAAACAGATACGCAGTATTTT. Its protein product is CTVEGTSGGETDTQYF.